Below, 15 T cell receptor beta chains from the same sample are listed, as sequenced in a study of cytomegalovirus exposure and HLA in healthy donors. Sequenced by immunoSEQ multiplex PCR; TCRdb stores in-frame clones only, minus some. The sample has about 160,000 clones, 89% seen once; the top ten hold approximately 10%. The sample consisted of PBMCs. The receptors come from a woman aged 18-30 years in good health and CMV-seropositive.

The chain couples TRBV19 to TRBJ1-1, with 10 bases fitting TRBD1. V dropped 7 bases and J dropped 4; count of bases not matched to a gene: 6. CDR3 length: 14 amino acids. Germline CDR1 reads LNHDA; CDR2 reads SQIVND (reference sequence). The CDR3 DNA reads TGTGCCAGTAAGGGCGACAGGGGGCTCACTGAAGCTTTCTTT. This translates into CASKGDRGLTEAFF.

The CDR3 protein is CASSSTVGNTEAFF. The CDR3 region has the DNA TGTGCCAGCAGTTCGACAGTGGGGAACACTGAAGCTTTCTTT. The chain joins TRBV2 to TRBJ1-1; D perhaps matches TRBD1 (5 bases). This CDR3 is built from 14 residues. Trimming pared 5 bases from V and 1 base from J, leaving 11 bases between. CDR1 and CDR2 (germline): SNHLY, FYNNEI.

This clone occurred a few times. The rearrangement uses TRBV2 and TRBJ1-1; TRBD1 is a possible D gene (6 bases). Germline CDR1 SNHLY, CDR2 FYNNEI. V was pared by 7 bases and J by 3 bases, with 15 bases between. The CDR3 has 14 residues. CDR3 protein: CASTMTGWDTEAFF. CDR3 coding DNA: TGTGCCAGCACCATGACAGGTTGGGACACTGAAGCTTTCTTT.

This chain uses TRBV6-6 with TRBJ2-3, with TRBD2 matching over 7 bases. Germline assignment: CDR1 MNHNY and CDR2 SVGAGI (reference sequence). CDR3 length equals 15 residues. The J segment lost 2 bases and the V segment lost 5 bases, leaving 7 bases of the junction unmatched. CDR3 protein: CASSHLRDYTDTQYF. CDR3 nucleotides: TGTGCCAGCAGTCACCTCCGGGACTACACAGATACGCAGTATTTT.

V is TRBV7-9 and J is TRBJ1-2; 7 bases are a match to TRBD1. Unmatched junction bases numbered 9, after V lost 5 bases and J lost 3 bases. This CDR3 is built from 15 residues. Germline V gene sequence: CDR1 SEHNR, CDR2 FQNEAQ (reference sequence). CDR3 DNA: TGTGCCAGCAGCACCGGACAGGCGCTCTACTATGGCTACACCTTC. Protein sequence: CASSTGQALYYGYTF.

The chain combines TRBV4-3 with TRBJ2-3, with 14 positions matching TRBD2. The CDR3 extends over 20 amino acids. V shed 1 base and J 5 bases; nucleotides not matched to a gene: 14. Germline CDR1 reads LGHNA; CDR2 reads YSLEER. In DNA, the CDR3 is TGCGCCAGCAGCCAAGCACACTTCAGGACTAGCGGGAGGAAAGAAGATACGCAGTATTTT. Encoded protein: CASSQAHFRTSGRKEDTQYF.

V usage is TRBV29-1 and J usage is TRBJ2-7, with 7 bases aligning to TRBD1. The V segment lost 5 bases and the J segment 6 bases; nucleotides outside the gene matches: 19. Per the germline V gene, CDR1 is SQVTM and CDR2 is ANQGSEA. The length of the CDR3 is 16 residues. CDR3 residues: CSVSGRVLDRPLEQYF. Here the CDR3 DNA reads TGCAGCGTTTCCGGACGGGTATTGGACAGGCCCCTCGAGCAGTACTTC.

The chain joins TRBV19 to TRBJ2-1; 7 bases line up with TRBD1. Germline CDR1 is LNHDA and CDR2 is SQIVND (reference sequence). Losses at the gene ends were 6 bases for V and 1 base for J; bases not matched to a gene: 9. This CDR3 comprises 16 residues. The CDR3: CASRGRQGRSYNEQFF. The CDR3 DNA reads as TGTGCCAGTAGAGGCAGACAGGGTCGATCCTACAATGAGCAGTTCTTC.

The chain combines TRBV9 with TRBJ2-5; D might be TRBD2 (6 bases). V lost 0 bases and J lost 5, with 14 bases in between. This CDR3 is 15 amino acids long. CDR1 and CDR2 (germline): SGDLS, YYNGEE. CDR3 DNA sequence: TGTGCCAGCAGCGTAGCTACGGGCGGGGCGGAGACCCAGTACTTC. Translating gives CASSVATGGAETQYF.

The chain recombines TRBV4-3 with TRBJ2-1; 7 positions match TRBD2. This CDR3 comprises 15 residues. Per germline, CDR1 LGHNA and CDR2 YSLEER. Losses at the gene ends were 1 base for V and 4 bases for J; bases not matched to a gene: 4. The CDR3 region has the DNA TGCGCCAGCAGCCAAGGCGGGAGTCATTACAATGAGCAGTTCTTC. Residues: CASSQGGSHYNEQFF.

The J gene is TRBJ2-7, the V gene TRBV7-9; tentatively, D is TRBD2 (7 bases). Germline loops: CDR1 SEHNR, CDR2 FQNEAQ (reference sequence). CDR3 size: 15 residues. The germline V and J ends were trimmed by 3 bases and 2 bases, with 14 bases remaining between them. DNA for the CDR3: TGTGCCAGCAGCTTGGGGCGGGGGCCGGCCTACGAGCAGTACTTC. Protein product: CASSLGRGPAYEQYF.

The rearrangement uses TRBV4-1 and TRBJ2-6, with TRBD2 matching over 10 bases. CDR1 is MGHRA and CDR2 is YSYEKL in the germline V gene. The trim removed 1 base at V and 0 bases at J, leaving 12 bases unmatched. The CDR3 loop spans 21 amino acids. CDR3 DNA sequence: TGCGCCAGCAGCCAAGCTCCACCCAGCGGGAGGGGGTACTCTGGGGCCAACGTCCTGACTTTC. It translates to CASSQAPPSGRGYSGANVLTF.

With regard to this clone: This sample also contains other DNA sequences that code for the same CDR3. The V gene is TRBV5-1, the J gene TRBJ1-3, with D possibly matching TRBD1 (6 bases). Trimming pared 0 bases from V and 0 bases from J, leaving 7 bases between. CDR1 is SGHRS and CDR2 is YFSETQ in the germline V gene. This CDR3 region has 15 residues. The CDR3, as DNA: TGCGCCAGCAGCTTGGCAGGGGCCTCTGGAAACACCATATATTTT. Protein: CASSLAGASGNTIYF.

The chain joins TRBV6-1 to TRBJ2-7, with 7 bases matching TRBD2. The germline gives CDR1 MNHNS, CDR2 SASEGT. V trimming: 4 bases; J trimming: 5 bases; junction bases outside the gene matches: 5. The CDR3 is 13 residues long. CDR3 in amino acids: CASSATSTHEQYF. The CDR3 DNA sequence: TGTGCCAGCAGTGCGACTAGCACCCACGAGCAGTACTTC.

V usage is TRBV19 and J usage is TRBJ2-6, with no clear D. Per the germline V gene, CDR1 is LNHDA and CDR2 is SQIVND (reference sequence). This CDR3 comprises 16 residues. Trimming left V 3 bases short and J 1 base short, with 10 bases between. The DNA of the CDR3 is TGTGCCAGTAGTATTCGAACACCTTCTGGGGCCAACGTCCTGACTTTC. It yields the protein CASSIRTPSGANVLTF.